This TCR beta chain was captured in a study of cytomegalovirus exposure and HLA in healthy donors. The germline V gene has CDR1 LNHDA and CDR2 SQIVND (reference sequence). The CDR3 spans 19 residues. Deletions cut 2 bases from V and 0 bases from J, with 17 bases between. The PCR contained 60 Vbeta and 13 Jbeta primers. The table came from immunoSEQ multiplex PCR; TCRdb's copy has only in-frame clones and leaves some out. Of approximately 120,000 clones in the sample, about 78% are singletons; the top ten hold approximately 3.5%. Specimen: PBMCs. This TCR was sampled from a man aged 25 to 45 in good health and CMV-seronegative. The chain recombines TRBV19 with TRBJ2-6; D possibly corresponds to TRBD2 (6 bases). The CDR3, as DNA: TGTGCCAGTAGTATAATGTTCCTAGCGATACTCTCTGGGGCCAACGTCCTGACTTTC. It translates to CASSIMFLAILSGANVLTF.